This is a list of T cell receptor beta chains from one sample in a study of T cell clonotyping in hematopoietic cell transplantation. Clones were read by immunoSEQ multiplex PCR, and TCRdb kept only the in-frame ones, dropping some. The sample holds 10,000 to 15,000 clones; about 91% are singletons and the top ten take 3.5% to 4%. The sequencing input was peripheral blood mononuclear cells. Receptors originate from a human donor who either received an allogeneic hematopoietic cell transplant for a myeloid malignancy or was a related donor (not recorded which). Some clones in this sample may be carry-over from other donors' samples. Each CDR3 is given with its conserved first and last residue. A D gene is named only where the DNA matches it firmly. Rows give clone size only sometimes, using once, few, many, or a class for an expanded clone.

.,.,TRBJ1-4,TRBV7-9,TGTGCCAGCAGCTTTCTCGACCCTAATGAAAAACTGTTTTTT,CASSFLDPNEKLFF
TRBD2,.,TRBJ2-5,TRBV9,TGTGCCAGCAGCGTAGGAGGGGGACTAGCGGGGATGGCCCAGTACTTC,CASSVGGGLAGMAQYF
.,.,TRBJ2-2,TRBV9,TGTGCCAGCAGCCCCACAGCCGGGGAGCTGTTTTTT,CASSPTAGELFF
TRBD2,.,TRBJ2-5,TRBV9,TGTGCCAGCAGCTCCGGGACTAGCTCGGGGGAGACCCAGTACTTC,CASSSGTSSGETQYF
.,.,TRBJ2-2,TRBV6-4,TGTGCCAGCAGTGACGGAAACACCGGGGAGCTGTTTTTT,CASSDGNTGELFF
TRBD1,.,TRBJ1-1,TRBV14,TGTGCCAGCAGCCAGTTAATAGGGACAGGGGAGAACACTGAAGCTTTCTTT,CASSQLIGTGENTEAFF
.,.,TRBJ1-1,TRBV6-1,TGTGCCAGCCTCACAGCTGTGAACACTGAAGCTTTCTTT,CASLTAVNTEAFF
TRBD2,.,TRBJ2-1,TRBV27,TGTGCCAGCACTAGCGGGGCTTCCTACAATGAGCAGTTCTTC,CASTSGASYNEQFF
.,.,TRBJ1-2,TRBV4-1,TGCGCCAGCAGCCAAGATCGAGTTTCGGGTGGCTACACCTTC,CASSQDRVSGGYTF
.,.,TRBJ1-2,TRBV11-1,TGTGCCAGCAGCTTAGCGGGGAACTATGGCTACACCTTC,CASSLAGNYGYTF
.,.,TRBJ2-3,TRBV9,TGTGCCAGCAGCGTAGGGGGGGCAGGGCTTACAGATACGCAGTATTTT,CASSVGGAGLTDTQYF
TRBD1,.,TRBJ2-1,TRBV11-2,TGTGCCAGCAGCTTAGGGGGACAGGGGGAGAACAATGAGCAGTTCTTC,CASSLGGQGENNEQFF
.,.,TRBJ2-3,TRBV25-1,TGTGCCAGCAGTGAATCAGGGGGGGTCACAGATACGCAGTATTTT,CASSESGGVTDTQYF
.,once,TRBJ1-1,TRBV6-5,TGTGCCAGCAGTTATCGGGGGCTGGGGACTGAAGCTTTCTTT,CASSYRGLGTEAFF
.,.,TRBJ1-4,TRBV10-3,TGTGCCATCAGTGAGTCGGCAGGGGTTAGTGAAAAACTGTTTTTT,CAISESAGVSEKLFF
.,.,TRBJ1-2,TRBV19,TGTGCCAGTAGCCGGGACGGAAACTATGGCTACACCTTC,CASSRDGNYGYTF
.,.,TRBJ2-1,TRBV12-5,TGTGCTAGTGGTTCCCCTGTGGGGAAACTCACTAATGAGCAGTTCTTC,CASGSPVGKLTNEQFF
.,.,TRBJ1-3,TRBV10-3,TGTGCCATCAGTGACGGGAGGAGGGCGCCTGGAAACACCATATATTTT,CAISDGRRAPGNTIYF
.,.,TRBJ1-1,TRBV5-1,TGCGCCAGCAGCTTCGGGGATATGAACACTGAAGCTTTCTTT,CASSFGDMNTEAFF
.,few,TRBJ1-1,TRBV18,TGTGCCAGCTCACCACGGGACACATCATGGGGCACTGAAGCTTTCTTT,CASSPRDTSWGTEAFF
.,.,TRBJ2-7,TRBV5-1,TGCGCCAGCAGCTTCACAGGCGCTACTTCCTACGAGCAGTACTTC,CASSFTGATSYEQYF
TRBD2,.,TRBJ2-5,TRBV7-7,TGTGCTAGCAGCTTAGCGGGGGGCGGTACGGAGACCCAGTACTTC,CASSLAGGGTETQYF
.,.,TRBJ1-2,TRBV5-1,TGCGCCAGCAGCCCAGGGACGCGGAGTGGCTACACCTTC,CASSPGTRSGYTF
.,.,TRBJ1-1,TRBV5-1,TGCGCCAGCAGCCCGGTGGGAGCATCAAACACTGAAGCTTTCTTT,CASSPVGASNTEAFF
.,.,TRBJ1-1,TRBV2,TGTGCCAGCATACGGGAAATGAACACTGAAGCTTTCTTT,CASIREMNTEAFF
TRBD2,.,TRBJ2-7,TRBV2,TGTGCCAGCAGTGAAGTAGCGGGTGCCTCCTACGAGCAGTACTTC,CASSEVAGASYEQYF
.,.,TRBJ1-2,TRBV6-1,TGTGCCAGCAGTGGCAGTGGGAACTATGGCTACACCTTC,CASSGSGNYGYTF
.,once,TRBJ1-4,TRBV7-2,TGTGCCAGCAGCTCCGGACACCTAGGGGAAAAACTGTTTTTT,CASSSGHLGEKLFF
TRBD2,.,TRBJ2-1,TRBV19,TGTGCCAGTAGTTACGGCGGGGGGAATGAGCAGTTCTTC,CASSYGGGNEQFF
TRBD1,.,TRBJ2-5,TRBV4-3,TGCGCCAGCAGCCAGGCTCGGGACAGCCAAGAGACCCAGTACTTC,CASSQARDSQETQYF
TRBD1,.,TRBJ2-5,TRBV6-5,TGTGCCAGCAAGACAGGGATGGAGACCCAGTACTTC,CASKTGMETQYF
.,.,TRBJ2-7,TRBV5-6,TGTGCCAGCAGACCACTTCGGGACCCTCTCTACGAGCAGTACTTC,CASRPLRDPLYEQYF
TRBD1,.,TRBJ2-3,TRBV28,TGTGCCAGCAGTCCCTGGGACAGGGTTACAGATACGCAGTATTTT,CASSPWDRVTDTQYF
.,.,TRBJ2-2,TRBV30,TGTGCCTGGAGTGAGTGGGGATCCGGGGAGCTGTTTTTT,CAWSEWGSGELFF
.,few,TRBJ2-7,TRBV2,TGTGCCAGCAGTGGTGCCTACGAGCAGTACTTC,CASSGAYEQYF
.,.,TRBJ2-2,TRBV11-2,TGTGCCAGCAGCCACCAAAGGCTGTTTTTT,CASSHQRLFF
.,.,TRBJ1-1,TRBV19,TGTGCCAGTACTAGGGGCAGGGGTAGCACTGAAGCTTTCTTT,CASTRGRGSTEAFF
.,once,TRBJ1-1,TRBV9,TGTGCCAGCAGCTTAGGTAGGAGGCGGGACACTGAAGCTTTCTTT,CASSLGRRRDTEAFF
TRBD1,.,TRBJ1-1,TRBV5-1,TGCGCCAGCGCAGATATTTCTCGGACAGGGGGAGCGAGGGCTGAAGCTTTCTTT,CASADISRTGGARAEAFF
.,.,TRBJ2-5,TRBV10-3,TGTGCCATCCGGACAGCTGAAGAGACCCAGTACTTC,CAIRTAEETQYF
TRBD1,.,TRBJ1-6,TRBV7-3,TGTGCCAGCAGCCTGATGGGACAGGGATATAATTCACCCCTCCACTTT,CASSLMGQGYNSPLHF
TRBD1,.,TRBJ2-7,TRBV4-3,TGCGCCAGCAGCCAAGAACGACAGGGGGCGATCGAGCAGTACTTC,CASSQERQGAIEQYF
TRBD1,.,TRBJ1-1,TRBV7-9,TGTGCCAGCAGCGCAGGGGGCGTTAACACTGAAGCTTTCTTT,CASSAGGVNTEAFF
.,.,TRBJ2-1,TRBV4-3,TGCGCCAGCAGCCAAGACGGCGACGCGGAGCAGTTCTTC,CASSQDGDAEQFF
.,.,TRBJ1-4,TRBV19,TGTGCCAGTATGCCCCTCGCCGCCGACGATGAAAAACTGTTTTTT,CASMPLAADDEKLFF
.,.,TRBJ1-1,TRBV5-4,TGTGCCAGCAGCTTGGGCGGGGCCACTGAAGCTTTCTTT,CASSLGGATEAFF
TRBD1,.,TRBJ1-6,TRBV9,TGTGCCAGCAGCGCTAACCCTGGACAGGGGAACACCTATAATTCACCCCTCCACTTT,CASSANPGQGNTYNSPLHF
.,.,TRBJ2-4,TRBV2,TGTGCCAGCAGTATACAGCTAGCCAAAAACATTCAGTACTTC,CASSIQLAKNIQYF
.,.,TRBJ1-2,TRBV5-4,TGTGCCAGCAGCTTGGGACGGGACTATGGCTACACCTTC,CASSLGRDYGYTF
.,once,TRBJ2-1,TRBV14,TGTGCCAGCGGCAACAATGAGCAGTTCTTC,CASGNNEQFF
.,few,TRBJ1-2,TRBV5-8,TGTGCCAGCAGCCGGACAGAAACATTCTATGGCTACACCTTC,CASSRTETFYGYTF
TRBD1,.,TRBJ1-1,TRBV5-1,TGCGCCAGCGGTGTTTGGACAGGGGCCACTGAAGCTTTCTTT,CASGVWTGATEAFF
.,.,TRBJ2-7,TRBV25-1,TGTGCCAGCATGCTCGAGACGGCGTACGAGCAGTACTTC,CASMLETAYEQYF
.,.,TRBJ1-4,TRBV19,TGTGCCAGTAGGTTTCCGGGTCATCGGGCTGAAAAACTGTTTTTT,CASRFPGHRAEKLFF
.,.,TRBJ2-1,TRBV30,TGTGCCTGGAGTTATGGGTCGGGGGATGAGCAGTTCTTC,CAWSYGSGDEQFF
TRBD1,.,TRBJ1-1,TRBV6-6,TGTGCCAGCAGAGAATCCGGGACAGCCTTCAACACTGAAGCTTTCTTT,CASRESGTAFNTEAFF
.,.,TRBJ1-6,TRBV5-6,TGTGCCAGCAGCTTGGCGGGTAATTCACCCCTCCACTTT,CASSLAGNSPLHF
.,once,TRBJ1-2,TRBV18,TGTGCCAGCTCACTGGGGGACACCTACACCTTC,CASSLGDTYTF
.,.,TRBJ2-7,TRBV4-1,TGCGCCAGCAGCCAACCCGGCGGGTTTAGTCGTTACGAGCAGTACTTC,CASSQPGGFSRYEQYF